This T cell receptor beta chain was recorded in a study of human T cells and chemical hapten exposure. Study overall: Small pooled library volume differences chiefly drove per-sample TCR yield variation.

TCRdb re-called the RACE reads with MiXCR, one entry per CDR3 protein. The sample lists just under 350,000 distinct CDR3 sequences; under 9% were seen once. V lost 0 bases to trimming and J lost 2 bases; unmatched junction nucleotides: 1. This CDR3 contains 14 residues. CDR1 SGDLS and CDR2 YYNGEE come from the germline V gene. As for time point: patch test 1, 2 weeks after DPC sensitization. Treatment noted: therapeutic diphenylcyclopropenone sensitization with weekly scalp DPC. The gene calls are TRBV9 and TRBJ2-7; TRBD2 matches 8 bases. Material: whole blood, obtained in connection with sensitization to the hapten diphenylcyclopropenone (DPC). This sequence was found in a woman between 18 and 30 years old with alopecia areata. Some clones in this sample may be carry-over from other donors' samples. CDR3 sequence reads: CASSVGGGPYEQYF. The CDR3, as DNA: TGTGCCAGCAGCGTAGGCGGGGGGCCCTACGAGCAGTACTTC.